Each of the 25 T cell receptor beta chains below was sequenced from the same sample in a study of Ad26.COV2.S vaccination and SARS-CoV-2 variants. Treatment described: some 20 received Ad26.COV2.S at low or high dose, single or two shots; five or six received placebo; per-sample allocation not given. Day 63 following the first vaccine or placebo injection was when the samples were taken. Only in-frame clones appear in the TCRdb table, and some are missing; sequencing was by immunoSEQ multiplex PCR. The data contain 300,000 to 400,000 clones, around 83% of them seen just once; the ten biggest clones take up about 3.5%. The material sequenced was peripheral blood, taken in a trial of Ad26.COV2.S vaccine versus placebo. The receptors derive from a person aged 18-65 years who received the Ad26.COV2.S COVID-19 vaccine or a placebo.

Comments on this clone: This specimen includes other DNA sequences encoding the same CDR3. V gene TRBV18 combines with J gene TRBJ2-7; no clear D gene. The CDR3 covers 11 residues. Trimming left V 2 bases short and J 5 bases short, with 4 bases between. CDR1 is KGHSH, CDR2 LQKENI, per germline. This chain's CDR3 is CASSPSDEQYF. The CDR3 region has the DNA TGTGCCAGCTCACCATCCGACGAGCAGTACTTC.

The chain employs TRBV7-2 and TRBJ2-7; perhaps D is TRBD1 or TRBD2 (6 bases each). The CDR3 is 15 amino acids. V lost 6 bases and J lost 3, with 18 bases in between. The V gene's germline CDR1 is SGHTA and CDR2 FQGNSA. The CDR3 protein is CASRGGGREGYEQYF. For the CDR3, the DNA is TGTGCCAGCAGAGGAGGGGGTAGGGAAGGCTACGAGCAGTACTTC.

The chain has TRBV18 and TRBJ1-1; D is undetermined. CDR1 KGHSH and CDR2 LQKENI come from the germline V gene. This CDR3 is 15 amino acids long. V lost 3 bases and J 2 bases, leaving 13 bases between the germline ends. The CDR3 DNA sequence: TGTGCCAGCTCACCCGGGCAGACGGGTAACACTGAAGCTTTCTTT. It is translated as CASSPGQTGNTEAFF. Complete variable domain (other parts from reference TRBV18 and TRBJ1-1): NAGVMQNPRHLVRRRGQEARLRCSPMKGHSHVYWYRQLPEEGLKFMVYLQKENIIDESGMPKERFSAEFPKEGPSILRIQQVVRGDSAAYFCASSPGQTGNTEAFFGQGTRLTVV.

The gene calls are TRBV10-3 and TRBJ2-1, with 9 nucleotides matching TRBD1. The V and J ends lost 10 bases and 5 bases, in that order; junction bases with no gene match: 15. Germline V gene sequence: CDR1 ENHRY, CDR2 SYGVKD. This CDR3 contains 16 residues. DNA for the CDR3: TGTGCCACGATAATATTTCCGGGACAGGGCAACAATGAGCAGTTCTTC. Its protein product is CATIIFPGQGNNEQFF.

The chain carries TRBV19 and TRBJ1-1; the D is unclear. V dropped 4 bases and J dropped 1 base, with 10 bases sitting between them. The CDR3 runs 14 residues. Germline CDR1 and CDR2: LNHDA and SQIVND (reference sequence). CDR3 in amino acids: CASSSGRENTEAFF. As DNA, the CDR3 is TGTGCCAGTAGTAGTGGGCGTGAGAACACTGAAGCTTTCTTT.

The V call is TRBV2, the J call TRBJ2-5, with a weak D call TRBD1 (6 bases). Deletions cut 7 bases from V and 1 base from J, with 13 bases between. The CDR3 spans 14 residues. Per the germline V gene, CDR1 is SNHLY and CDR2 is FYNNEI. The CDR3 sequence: CASKGTRAQETQYF. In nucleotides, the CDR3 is TGTGCCAGCAAGGGGACAAGGGCCCAAGAGACCCAGTACTTC.

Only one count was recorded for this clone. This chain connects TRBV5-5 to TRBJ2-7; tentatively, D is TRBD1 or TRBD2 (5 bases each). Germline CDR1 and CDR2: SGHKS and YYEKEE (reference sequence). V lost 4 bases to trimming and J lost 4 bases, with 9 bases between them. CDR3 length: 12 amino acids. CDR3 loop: CASSPREYEQYF. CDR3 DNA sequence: TGTGCCAGCAGCCCCAGGGAGTACGAGCAGTACTTC.

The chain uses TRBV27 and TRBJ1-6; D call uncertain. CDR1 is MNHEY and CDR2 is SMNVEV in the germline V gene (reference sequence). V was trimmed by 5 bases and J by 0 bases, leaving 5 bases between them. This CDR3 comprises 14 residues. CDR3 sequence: CASSMSSYNSPLHF. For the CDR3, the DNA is TGTGCCAGCAGTATGAGCTCCTATAATTCACCCCTCCACTTT.

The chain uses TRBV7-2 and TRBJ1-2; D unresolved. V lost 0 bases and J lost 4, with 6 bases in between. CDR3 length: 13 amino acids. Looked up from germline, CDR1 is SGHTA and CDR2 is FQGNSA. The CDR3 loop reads CASSLAGSYGYTF. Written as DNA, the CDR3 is TGTGCCAGCAGCTTAGCGGGATCCTATGGCTACACCTTC.

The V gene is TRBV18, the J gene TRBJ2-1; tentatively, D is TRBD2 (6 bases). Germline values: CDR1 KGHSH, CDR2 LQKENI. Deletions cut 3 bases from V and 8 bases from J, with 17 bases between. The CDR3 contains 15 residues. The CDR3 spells CASSPRARGIDEQFF. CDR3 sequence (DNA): TGTGCCAGCTCACCCCGGGCCCGGGGGATCGATGAGCAGTTCTTC.

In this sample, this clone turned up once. The CDR3 nucleotides read TGTGCCAGCAGCTCCGGCCGGGGCGAACACCCCCTCTCCTACAATGAGCAGTTCTTC. It translates to CASSSGRGEHPLSYNEQFF. The V call is TRBV5-6, the J call TRBJ2-1; perhaps D is TRBD1 or TRBD2 (5 bases each). Looked up from germline, CDR1 is SGHDT and CDR2 is YYEEEE. CDR3 size: 19 residues. With 3 bases removed from V and 0 bases from J, the gap between germline ends came to 22 bases. The full variable domain, rest sourced from reference TRBV5-6 and TRBJ2-1, is DAGVTQSPTHLIKTRGQQVTLRCSPKSGHDTVSWYQQALGQGPQFIFQYYEEEERQRGNFPDRFSGHQFPNYSSELNVNALLLGDSALYLCASSSGRGEHPLSYNEQFFGPGTRLTVL.

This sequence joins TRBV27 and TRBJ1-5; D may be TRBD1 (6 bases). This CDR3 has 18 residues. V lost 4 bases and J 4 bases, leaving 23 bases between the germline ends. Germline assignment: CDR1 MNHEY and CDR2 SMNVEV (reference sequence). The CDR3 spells CASSSSTGFEGFNQPQHF. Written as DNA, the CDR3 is TGTGCCAGCAGTTCAAGCACAGGGTTCGAGGGGTTTAATCAGCCCCAGCATTTT.

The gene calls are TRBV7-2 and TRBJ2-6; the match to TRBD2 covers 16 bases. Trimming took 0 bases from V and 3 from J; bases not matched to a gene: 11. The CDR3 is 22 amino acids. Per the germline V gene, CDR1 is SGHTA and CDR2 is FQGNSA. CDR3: CASSLAVGLAGGSLLGANVLTF. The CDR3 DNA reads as TGTGCCAGCAGCTTAGCGGTGGGACTAGCGGGAGGGAGCTTACTTGGGGCCAACGTCCTGACTTTC.

DNA for the CDR3: TGTGCCAGCAGTCGAACGAGGGCGGGAGTTGAGACCCAGTACTTC. The encoded protein is CASSRTRAGVETQYF. The genes are TRBV2 and TRBJ2-5, with 7 positions matching TRBD2. Germline CDR1 reads SNHLY; CDR2 reads FYNNEI. The CDR3 extends over 15 amino acids. V was clipped by 5 bases and J by 5 bases; unmatched bases: 11.

CDR3 DNA sequence: TGTGTGTGGGAGGCGGGAGGCTACACCTTC. This encodes CVWEAGGYTF. This chain connects TRBV2 to TRBJ1-2; D unclear. The CDR3 length is 10 residues. Germline V lookup: CDR1 SNHLY, CDR2 FYNNEI.

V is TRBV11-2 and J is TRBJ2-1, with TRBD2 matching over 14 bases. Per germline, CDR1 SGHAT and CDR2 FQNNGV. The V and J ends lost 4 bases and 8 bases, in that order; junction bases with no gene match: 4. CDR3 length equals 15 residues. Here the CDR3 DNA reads TGTGCCAGCAGCTCCGGGACTAGCGGGAGTGATGAGCAGTTCTTC. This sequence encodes CASSSGTSGSDEQFF. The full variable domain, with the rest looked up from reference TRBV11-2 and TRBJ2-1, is EAGVAQSPRYKIIEKRQSVAFWCNPISGHATLYWYQQILGQGPKLLIQFQNNGVVDDSQLPKDRFSAERLKGVDSTLKIQPAKLEDSAVYLCASSSGTSGSDEQFFGPGTRLTVL.

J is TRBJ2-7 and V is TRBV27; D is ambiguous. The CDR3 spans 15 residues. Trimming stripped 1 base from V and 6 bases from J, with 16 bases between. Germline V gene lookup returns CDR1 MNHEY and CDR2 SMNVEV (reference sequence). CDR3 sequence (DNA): TGTGCCAGCAGTTTATACACGAGCGATCGTTCCGAGCAGTACTTC. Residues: CASSLYTSDRSEQYF.

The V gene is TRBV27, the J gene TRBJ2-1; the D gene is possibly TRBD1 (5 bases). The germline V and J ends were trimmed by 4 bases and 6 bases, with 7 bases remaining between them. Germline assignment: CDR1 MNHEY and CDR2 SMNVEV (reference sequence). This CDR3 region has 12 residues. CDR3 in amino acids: CASSSRGNEQFF. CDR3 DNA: TGTGCCAGCAGTTCTAGGGGCAATGAGCAGTTCTTC.

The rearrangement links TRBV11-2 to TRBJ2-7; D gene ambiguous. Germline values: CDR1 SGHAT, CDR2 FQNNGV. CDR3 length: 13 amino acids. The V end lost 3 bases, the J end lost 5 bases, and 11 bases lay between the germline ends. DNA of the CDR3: TGTGCCAGCAGCTTCATGGAGAAGCACGAGCAGTACTTC. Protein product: CASSFMEKHEQYF. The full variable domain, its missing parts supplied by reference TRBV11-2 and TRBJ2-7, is EAGVAQSPRYKIIEKRQSVAFWCNPISGHATLYWYQQILGQGPKLLIQFQNNGVVDDSQLPKDRFSAERLKGVDSTLKIQPAKLEDSAVYLCASSFMEKHEQYFGPGTRLTVT.

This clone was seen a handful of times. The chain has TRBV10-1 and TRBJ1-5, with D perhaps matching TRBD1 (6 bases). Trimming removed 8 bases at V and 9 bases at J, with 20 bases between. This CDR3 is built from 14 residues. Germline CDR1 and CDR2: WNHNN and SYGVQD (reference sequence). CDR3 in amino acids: CASRQGPAQRPQHF. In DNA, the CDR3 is TGCGCCAGCCGGCAGGGGCCCGCGCAAAGGCCCCAGCATTTT.

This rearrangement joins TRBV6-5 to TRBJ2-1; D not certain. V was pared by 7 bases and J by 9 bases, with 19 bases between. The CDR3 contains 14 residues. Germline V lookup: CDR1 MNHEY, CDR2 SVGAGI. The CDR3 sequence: CASNPERLHSEQFF. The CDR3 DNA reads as TGTGCCAGCAATCCGGAACGGCTTCACAGTGAGCAGTTCTTC.

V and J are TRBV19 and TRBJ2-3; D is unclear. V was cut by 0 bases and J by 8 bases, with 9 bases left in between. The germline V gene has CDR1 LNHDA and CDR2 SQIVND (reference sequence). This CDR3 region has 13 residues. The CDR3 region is CASSIDRPATQYF. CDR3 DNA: TGTGCCAGTAGTATAGATAGGCCAGCTACGCAGTATTTT. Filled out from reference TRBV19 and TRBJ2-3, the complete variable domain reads DGGITQSPKYLFRKEGQNVTLSCEQNLNHDAMYWYRQDPGQGLRLIYYSQIVNDFQKGDIAEGYSVSREKKESFPLTVTSAQKNPTAFYLCASSIDRPATQYFGPGTRLTVL.

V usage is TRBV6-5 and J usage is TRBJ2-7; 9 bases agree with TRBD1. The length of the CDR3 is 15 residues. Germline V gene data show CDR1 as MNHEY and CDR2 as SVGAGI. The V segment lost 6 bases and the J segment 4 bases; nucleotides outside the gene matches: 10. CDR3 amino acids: CASSVAGQGLYEQYF. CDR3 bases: TGTGCCAGCAGCGTCGCGGGACAGGGACTATACGAGCAGTACTTC.

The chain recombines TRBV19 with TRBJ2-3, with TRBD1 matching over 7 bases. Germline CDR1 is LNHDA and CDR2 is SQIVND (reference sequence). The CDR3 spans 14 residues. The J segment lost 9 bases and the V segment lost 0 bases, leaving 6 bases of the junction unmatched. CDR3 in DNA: TGTGCCAGTAGTATAGATCATGAGGGGGCAACGCAGTATTTT. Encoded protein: CASSIDHEGATQYF.

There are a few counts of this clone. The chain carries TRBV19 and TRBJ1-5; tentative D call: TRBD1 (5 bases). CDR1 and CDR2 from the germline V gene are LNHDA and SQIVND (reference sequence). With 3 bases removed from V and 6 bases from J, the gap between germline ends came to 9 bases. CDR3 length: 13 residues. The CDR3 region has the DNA TGTGCCAGTAGTATCGGGGGAGGTCAGCCCCAGCATTTT. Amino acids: CASSIGGGQPQHF. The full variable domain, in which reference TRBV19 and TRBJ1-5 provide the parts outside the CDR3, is DGGITQSPKYLFRKEGQNVTLSCEQNLNHDAMYWYRQDPGQGLRLIYYSQIVNDFQKGDIAEGYSVSREKKESFPLTVTSAQKNPTAFYLCASSIGGGQPQHFGDGTRLSIL.